The 18 T cell receptor beta chains in this list originate from one sample, sequenced in a study of cytomegalovirus exposure and HLA in healthy donors. The PCR employed 60 Vbeta primers together with 13 Jbeta primers. Produced via immunoSEQ multiplex PCR; TCRdb's table is partial and in-frame only. The sample yields some 99,000 clones, 69% seen once. The sequencing sample was made of PBMCs. Source of these receptors: a female donor in good health and CMV-seronegative.

This clone was recorded a few times. This chain uses TRBV28 with TRBJ2-1; 11 nucleotides agree with TRBD2. In germline, CDR1 is MDHEN, CDR2 SYDVKM. The CDR3 totals 14 residues. J gave up 11 bases and V 7 bases, and 10 bases lay outside the gene matches. DNA for the CDR3: TGTGCCAGCATAGTAGCGGGGGGGAAGGGGCAGCAGTTCTTC. Its protein is CASIVAGGKGQQFF.

V and J are TRBV19 and TRBJ2-3; D unclear. V gave up 9 bases and J gave up 1 base, with 8 bases separating them. Germline V gene lookup returns CDR1 LNHDA and CDR2 SQIVND (reference sequence). The CDR3 spans 12 residues. Here the CDR3 reads CASRLGTDTQYF. CDR3 DNA sequence: TGTGCCAGCCGACTCGGCACAGATACGCAGTATTTT.

The gene calls are TRBV30 and TRBJ1-1, with TRBD1 identical over 8 bases. The CDR3 loop spans 13 amino acids. J lost 0 bases, V lost 5 bases, and 2 bases had no gene match. CDR1 and CDR2 (germline): GTSNPN, SVGIG (reference sequence). The CDR3 nucleotides are TGTGCCTGGGACAGGGGCCTGAACACTGAAGCTTTCTTT. Translating it yields CAWDRGLNTEAFF.

The chain recombines TRBV4-1 with TRBJ2-1, with 11 bases identical to TRBD2. Germline V gene lookup returns CDR1 MGHRA and CDR2 YSYEKL. The length of the CDR3 is 17 residues. The V segment lost 3 bases and the J segment 12 bases; nucleotides outside the gene matches: 16. In DNA, the CDR3 is TGCGCCAGCAGCCAGGGACTAGCGGAGACTCTGTTCGAGTCGCAGTTCTTC. It yields the protein CASSQGLAETLFESQFF.

The rearrangement links TRBV27 to TRBJ1-1; 10 positions agree with TRBD1. Germline assignment: CDR1 MNHEY and CDR2 SMNVEV (reference sequence). J was trimmed by 9 bases and V by 6 bases; bases with no gene match: 7. The CDR3 sequence is 13 residues long. The CDR3 nucleotides are TGTGCCAGCAGAAACCGGGACAGGGGAAAAGCTTTCTTT. It is translated as CASRNRDRGKAFF.

This rearrangement joins TRBV5-1 to TRBJ2-3; 12 nucleotides align to TRBD2. The trim removed 7 bases at V and 3 bases at J, leaving 3 bases unmatched. Germline V CDR1 and CDR2: SGHRS, YFSETQ. The CDR3 consists of 14 residues. In nucleotides, the CDR3 is TGCGCCAGCCAAGGACTAGCGGGAACAGATACGCAGTATTTT. Protein: CASQGLAGTDTQYF.

This chain connects TRBV30 to TRBJ2-1; D not resolved. CDR1 and CDR2 from the germline V gene are GTSNPN and SVGIG (reference sequence). V was cut by 0 bases and J by 3 bases, with 6 bases left in between. The CDR3 runs 13 residues. The CDR3 coding sequence is TGTGCCTGGAGTGTTTACAGCTACAATGAGCAGTTCTTC. This translates into CAWSVYSYNEQFF.

The chain combines TRBV4-1 with TRBJ2-7; 11 bases are a match to TRBD2. The CDR3 loop spans 15 amino acids. V shed 1 base and J 6 bases; nucleotides not matched to a gene: 5. CDR1 is MGHRA and CDR2 is YSYEKL in the germline V gene. The CDR3 protein is CASSQGGSGGAEQYF. CDR3 coding DNA: TGCGCCAGCAGCCAAGGCGGTAGCGGGGGGGCCGAGCAGTACTTC.

V gene TRBV4-3 combines with J gene TRBJ2-3; D is ambiguous. The V gene's germline CDR1 is LGHNA and CDR2 YSLEER. The CDR3 covers 16 residues. Trimming pared 4 bases from V and 2 bases from J, leaving 16 bases between. CDR3 in amino acids: CASSPSGSPATDTQYF. The CDR3 DNA reads as TGCGCCAGCAGCCCCTCTGGCTCCCCTGCCACAGATACGCAGTATTTT.

V usage is TRBV7-9 and J usage is TRBJ1-5; maybe TRBD1 (5 bases). There are 15 residues in the CDR3. Trimming took off 1 base at V and 2 bases at J, with 9 bases between the two ends. CDR1 is SEHNR and CDR2 is FQNEAQ in the germline V gene (reference sequence). The CDR3 nucleotides are TGTGCCAGCAGCTTAGACGGGGGAGGCAATCAGCCCCAGCATTTT. Amino acid sequence: CASSLDGGGNQPQHF.

The chain links TRBV30 to TRBJ1-2; the D is unclear. Trimming pared 0 bases from V and 5 bases from J, leaving 10 bases between. Germline CDR1 GTSNPN, CDR2 SVGIG (reference sequence). There are 13 residues in the CDR3. CDR3 amino acids: CAWSVGRPYGYTF. CDR3 in DNA: TGTGCCTGGAGTGTGGGCAGACCATATGGCTACACCTTC. The whole variable domain, remainder taken from reference TRBV30 and TRBJ1-2, is SQTIHQWPATLVQPVGSPLSLECTVEGTSNPNLYWYRQAAGRGLQLLFYSVGIGQISSEVPQNLSASRPQDRQFILSSKKLLLSDSGFYLCAWSVGRPYGYTFGSGTRLTVV.

The rearrangement joins TRBV5-1 to TRBJ2-1, with TRBD2 identical over 7 bases. This CDR3 is 14 amino acids long. V was clipped by 4 bases and J by 8 bases; unmatched bases: 9. In germline, CDR1 is SGHRS, CDR2 YFSETQ. CDR3 amino acids: CASSRRLAGDEQFF. The CDR3 DNA reads as TGCGCCAGCAGCCGGAGACTAGCCGGGGATGAGCAGTTCTTC.

This clone was found a few times. The gene calls are TRBV29-1 and TRBJ2-7, with TRBD1 matching 11 bases. V lost 5 bases to trimming and J lost 4 bases; unmatched junction nucleotides: 4. Germline assignment: CDR1 SQVTM and CDR2 ANQGSEA. The length of the CDR3 is 13 residues. The CDR3, as DNA: TGCAGCGTTCACGGGACAGGGGGGTACGAGCAGTACTTC. Translating it yields CSVHGTGGYEQYF.

This chain links TRBV28 with TRBJ2-1; D gene unclear. The V end lost 6 bases, the J end lost 4 bases, and 7 bases lay between the germline ends. The CDR3 contains 12 residues. Germline values: CDR1 MDHEN, CDR2 SYDVKM. Here the CDR3 DNA reads TGTGCCAGCAGCCTTATGTACAATGAGCAGTTCTTC. Amino acids: CASSLMYNEQFF.

This rearrangement joins TRBV5-1 to TRBJ1-1; possible D gene TRBD1, 5 bases. In germline, CDR1 is SGHRS, CDR2 YFSETQ. With 0 bases removed from V and 7 bases from J, the gap between germline ends came to 7 bases. The CDR3 contains 12 residues. The CDR3 DNA follows: TGCGCCAGCAGCTTGGATAGGGGTGAAGCTTTCTTT. Amino acid sequence: CASSLDRGEAFF. Full variable domain (remainder filled in from reference TRBV5-1 and TRBJ1-1): KAGVTQTPRYLIKTRGQQVTLSCSPISGHRSVSWYQQTPGQGLQFLFEYFSETQRNKGNFPGRFSGRQFSNSRSEMNVSTLELGDSALYLCASSLDRGEAFFGQGTRLTVV.

The chain recombines TRBV5-4 with TRBJ2-3; 9 bases are shared with TRBD2. The CDR3 covers 15 residues. Unmatched junction bases numbered 5, after V lost 4 bases and J lost 2 bases. Germline loops: CDR1 SGHNT, CDR2 YYREEE (reference sequence). The CDR3 sequence: CASSTGLAYTDTQYF. CDR3 bases: TGTGCCAGCAGCACGGGACTAGCTTACACAGATACGCAGTATTTT.

The chain has TRBV7-9 and TRBJ2-3; D is possibly TRBD1 (5 bases). V lost 1 base and J lost 4, with 12 bases in between. CDR3 length equals 15 residues. Germline lookup yields CDR1 SEHNR and CDR2 FQNEAQ (reference sequence). DNA of the CDR3: TGTGCCAGCAGCTTAGAGGGGATAGCAGCAGATACGCAGTATTTT. Translating it yields CASSLEGIAADTQYF.

The chain couples TRBV7-9 to TRBJ2-1; the match to TRBD2 covers 10 bases. Germline V CDR1 and CDR2: SEHNR, FQNEAQ (reference sequence). The CDR3 covers 14 residues. J gave up 10 bases and V 2 bases, and 5 bases lay outside the gene matches. The CDR3, as DNA: TGTGCCAGCAGCTTATCTAGCGGGAGCGAAGAGCAGTTCTTC. Translation gives CASSLSSGSEEQFF.